This T cell receptor beta chain is drawn from a study of technical replicates of blood from several donors. Repertoires were generated with immunoSEQ multiplex PCR, while TCRdb's copy carries only in-frame clones and drops some. The sample carries 80,000 to 95,000 clones, about 91% recorded once. With 0 bases clipped from V and 0 bases from J, the junction kept 6 bases outside the gene matches. The germline gives CDR1 SNHLY, CDR2 FYNNEI. The CDR3 totals 18 residues. V is TRBV2 and J is TRBJ2-7; the match to TRBD2 covers 12 bases. The sequenced sample consisted of T cells isolated from PBMCs. This receptor was identified in a human donor in good health. The CDR3 reads CASSEAITSGGISYEQYF. The CDR3, as DNA: TGTGCCAGCAGTGAAGCTATCACTAGCGGGGGGATCTCCTACGAGCAGTACTTC.